This T cell receptor (beta chain) came from a study of cytomegalovirus exposure and HLA in healthy donors (TCRdb year 2017). Regarding the complete study: An earlier analysis of about 530 of the donors reported about 260 Gb of sequence data and 90 million to 120 million unique TCR beta sequences obtained from some 200 million T cells. Of the roughly 400 genotyped donors, around 81% fell in the genetic ancestry cluster associated with self-reported Caucasian donors. The study aimed to test whether cataloging public T cell receptors could reveal signatures of past pathogen exposure. To study patterns of TCR occurrence, a later analysis re-analyzed previously published TCR beta repertoires from several hundred donors and added high-resolution HLA genotyping. Across roughly 420 genotyped donors of the cohort, an average of roughly 250,000 unique TCR beta nucleotide sequences per donor were sequenced, and approximately 17% of those sequences were non-productive. Class I and class II HLA loci were covered by the typing at four-digit resolution. An earlier analysis of more than 450 of the donors used high-throughput TCR beta sequencing to judge whether each TCR beta V gene segment behaved as functional or pseudogenic. The study combined high-throughput TCR immunosequencing, statistical association of individual TCRs with disease status, and machine learning to predict cytomegalovirus infection status. In addition to the first cohort of 650 to 750 subjects, a separate validation cohort of approximately 130 different subjects was used. A later genetic analysis took genome-wide SNP genotypes for about 65% of the 666 donors and used that subset as a discovery cohort. Donor age, sex, ethnicity and CMV serostatus were compiled alongside the repertoire data. Using immunosequencing, the study profiled T cell repertoires from fewer than 700 subjects and related those repertoires to cytomegalovirus serostatus. Typing coverage varied by locus: 629-630 donors for A, B, C, DRB1 and DQB1; approximately 500 for DQA1; approximately 610 for DPA1; about 450 for DPB1. The later analysis used no new phenotypic data to find candidate immune exposures, relying instead on TCR beta sequences and their occurrence across donors. Roughly 5 DR-DQ haplotypes were handled as single units for association and clustering, since linkage in the cohort was strong. About 300 gigabases of sequencing data and approximately 85 million unique TCR sequences were included in an early release covering 500 to 750 HLA-typed donors. All discovery cohort repertoires had been generated using a single sequencing platform. Overall study outcomes, separate from this receptor: The cohort was sequenced for TCR beta chains only, and without alpha or paired-chain data the features that could be detected were limited. A total of some 180 TCR beta chains were listed by the study as associated with cytomegalovirus. A cluster of highly shared sequence variants was judged likely to be a technical artifact of the sequencing pipeline. According to a later analysis, parvovirus B19, influenza, CMV and Epstein-Barr virus appeared linked to several top co-occurrence clusters. Linkage disequilibrium might explain the correlated functional status among segregating V segments, but an unknown experimental factor could not be excluded. In a later analysis, HLA-associated TCR beta chains were found to be more clonally expanded and to have lower generation probabilities than equally common non-associated chains. HLA typing was unavailable for some donors at each locus, so association tests used only the typed subset. A further reported finding was that TCR beta sequences accurately predicted the HLA-A and HLA-B alleles for most subjects in the first cohort. The classifier was reported to diagnose cytomegalovirus status with high specificity and sensitivity in both the original cohort and the validation cohort. In an earlier analysis of 450 to 750 of the donors, most TCR beta V segments appeared in productive rearrangements about 87% or about 30% of the time, broadly matching IMGT annotations. The earlier analysis of a few hundred of the donors excluded some 16 rarely observed V segments, including chromosome 9 orphons, because counts were too low. CMV serostatus was the only immune exposure information available for the cohort. A later genetic analysis associated a missense DCLRE1C variant with V-gene and J-gene trimming of TCR beta chains, and an independent cohort replicated the association. According to a later analysis, most CMV-associated TCR beta chains appeared to be HLA-restricted, and the HLA associations seemed to be driven largely by CMV exposure. The authors suggested that the approach could potentially be generalized to other disease states and immunological phenotypes. In vitro tests confirmed that three of the cytomegalovirus-associated TCR beta chains recognize cytomegalovirus antigens. According to a later genetic analysis, donors in an Asian-associated ancestry cluster had fewer N-insertions in productive TCRs than the approximately 610-donor mean. Roughly uniform sequencing depth across donors was assumed in presence/absence analyses, although this assumption may not hold. Specific HLA alleles were associated with about 17,000 TCR beta sequences at a false discovery rate of 0.05 in a later analysis. Strong co-occurrence of HLA alleles, especially DR and DQ, made assigning TCR associations to individual alleles difficult. Some IMGT-functional V segments, including TRBV6-2 and TRBV6-3, could not be told apart with the 87-base-pair reads, so those segments were excluded. In a later analysis, TCR association rates were found to vary across HLA loci, with the most associated TCRs seen for DRB1 alleles and the fewest for HLA-C alleles. Most TCR sequences were observed very rarely across donors, whereas some public TCRs were present in many individuals.

Libraries were built with the immunoSEQ multiplex PCR assay. For the multiplex PCR, a mixture combining 60 forward primers for TCR Vbeta segments and 13 reverse primers for TCR Jbeta segments was used. A multiplex PCR assay on genomic DNA amplified the CDR3 region of rearranged TCR beta genes. The Illumina HiSeq System was used to sequence the amplified TCR beta libraries as 87-base-pair reads. The authors' pipeline ran thus. A later analysis tallied 75 million to 95 million unique TCR beta chains across the 666 repertoires, and around 12 million of those chains were shared by two or more donors. A nearest-neighbor algorithm error-corrected the raw reads and collapsed the reads into unique sequences, merging closely related sequences to remove PCR and sequencing errors. CDR3 sequences were aligned to IMGT reference sequences to assign V, D and J gene segments. For a sequence to be retained, a match of at least six nucleotides was required to both a V gene segment and a J gene segment. Rearrangements were classified as productive when the CDR3 lacked stop codons and remained in frame with V and J, and all other rearrangements were classified as non-productive. CDR3 was defined by IMGT convention, running from the second conserved V-encoded cysteine to the conserved J-encoded phenylalanine. In an earlier analysis of 550 to 650 of the donors, sequences lacking an unambiguous match to a single V gene segment were excluded. An earlier analysis of over 450 of the donors classified V segments as functional when productive rearrangements were above 56.7% and as segregating when the standard deviation between donors was above 5%. A statistical classification framework was built to diagnose cytomegalovirus status from the catalog of TCR beta chain sequences. In a later analysis, TCR nucleotide sequences were compared against IMGT/GENE-DB human TR gene sequences so that V and J genes could be assigned. The TCRdist pipeline was used in a later analysis to assign CDR3 sequences and most-parsimonious VDJ recombination scenarios. In a later analysis, each TCR beta chain was defined by its CDR3 amino acid sequence together with its V-gene family, and reads lacking a unique V-gene family were excluded. In a later analysis, 500 to 650 highly shared, low-generation-probability nucleotide sequences were removed to address suspected cross-contamination and a sequencing artifact. In a later analysis, a clonal expansion index for each public chain was calculated from normalized within-repertoire ranks of inferred template counts. In a later analysis, generation probabilities were computed with a VDJ recombination model fitted to out-of-frame rearrangements, and the resulting probabilities were checked against IGoR. A later analysis scored TCR-TCR, TCR-HLA and TCR-CMV co-occurrence with hypergeometric tests, applying a repertoire-size bias correction to TCR pairs. In a later analysis, false discovery rates were estimated by permuting HLA or CMV assignments 20 times. In a later analysis, co-occurring TCRs were grouped using DBSCAN, and TCRdist sequence similarity was added for clustering within HLA-allele-positive subsets. Repertoires with fewer than 30,000 or more than 120,000 public chains were left out of co-occurrence clustering, as were about five repertoires with anomalous nucleotide sharing. In its TCRdb copy, this immuneACCESS table keeps in-frame sequences only and misses some clones. Where compared with another copy, unresolved V genes explain less than half of these, and the others have no known cause. The DNA was the basis for D and trimming; V, J and clone size are from that table. The sample has about 120,000 clones on record, roughly 80% of them singletons. 2% to 2.5% of the sample lies in the top ten.

The CDR3 has 15 amino acids, counting the end cysteine and phenylalanine. The CDR3 DNA has 45 bases and is translated from base 1. The germline V gene yields WSHSY for CDR1 and SAAADI for CDR2. Trimming accounts for 4 bases at V and 2 bases at J, while the number of junction bases matched to no gene is 5. As concerns this clone: Its binding antigen is unknown. No base quality information exists; no much larger clone differs at one position.

The cohort was made up of 500 to 800 healthy bone marrow donors. Cohort members were all nominally healthy when sampled, although unrecorded immune exposures were likely present. The donor was CMV seronegative and belonged to the group of around 350 seronegative cohort members. Each donor provided a peripheral blood sample, and peripheral blood mononuclear cells were used for TCR beta sequencing. The Qiagen DNeasy Blood Extraction Kit was used to extract genomic DNA from the blood cell samples. The chain is made from TRBV10-2 and TRBJ2-5; the junction holds 9 bases that match TRBD2. The sequenced material came from PBMCs. The origin of this receptor is a man aged 25 to 40 in good health and CMV-seronegative. The DNA reads TGCGCCAGCAGTGTATCTCTAGCGGGGCAAGAGACCCAGTACTTC. The translation is CASSVSLAGQETQYF.